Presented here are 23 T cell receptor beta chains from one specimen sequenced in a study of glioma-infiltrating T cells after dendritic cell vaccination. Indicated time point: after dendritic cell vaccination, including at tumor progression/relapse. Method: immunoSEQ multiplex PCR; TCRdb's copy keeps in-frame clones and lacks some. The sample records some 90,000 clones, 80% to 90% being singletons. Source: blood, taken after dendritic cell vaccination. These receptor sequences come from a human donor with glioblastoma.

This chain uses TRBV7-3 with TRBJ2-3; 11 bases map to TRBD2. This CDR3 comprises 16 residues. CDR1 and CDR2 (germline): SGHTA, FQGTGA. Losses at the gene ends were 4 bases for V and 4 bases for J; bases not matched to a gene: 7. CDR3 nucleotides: TGTGCCAGCAGCTCTATCGGGACTAGCGGTTCAGATACGCAGTATTTT. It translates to CASSSIGTSGSDTQYF. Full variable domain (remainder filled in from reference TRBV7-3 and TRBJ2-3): GAGVSQTPSNKVTEKGKYVELRCDPISGHTALYWYRQSLGQGPEFLIYFQGTGAADDSGLPNDRFFAVRPEGSVSTLKIQRTERGDSAVYLCASSSIGTSGSDTQYFGPGTRLTVL.

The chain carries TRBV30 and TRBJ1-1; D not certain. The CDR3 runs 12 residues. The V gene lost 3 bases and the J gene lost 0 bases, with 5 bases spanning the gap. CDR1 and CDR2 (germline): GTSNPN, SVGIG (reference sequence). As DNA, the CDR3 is TGTGCCTGGAGACAGATGAACACTGAAGCTTTCTTT. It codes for CAWRQMNTEAFF.

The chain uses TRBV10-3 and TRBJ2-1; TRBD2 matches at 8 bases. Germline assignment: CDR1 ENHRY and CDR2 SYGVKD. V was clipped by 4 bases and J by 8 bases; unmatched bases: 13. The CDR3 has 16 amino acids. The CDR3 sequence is CAISAIAGPGSDEQFF. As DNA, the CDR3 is TGTGCCATCAGTGCCATAGCGGGGCCCGGAAGCGATGAGCAGTTCTTC.

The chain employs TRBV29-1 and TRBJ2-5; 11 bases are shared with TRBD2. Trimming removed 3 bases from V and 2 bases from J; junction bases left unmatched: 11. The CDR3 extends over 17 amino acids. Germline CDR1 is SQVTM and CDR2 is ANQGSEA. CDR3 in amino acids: CSVDGASGGFGQETQYF. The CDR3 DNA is TGCAGCGTTGATGGGGCTAGCGGGGGGTTTGGACAAGAGACCCAGTACTTC.

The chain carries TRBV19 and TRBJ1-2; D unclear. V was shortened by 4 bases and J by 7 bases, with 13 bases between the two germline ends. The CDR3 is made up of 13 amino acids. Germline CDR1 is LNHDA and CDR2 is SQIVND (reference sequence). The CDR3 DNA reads TGTGCCAGTAGTACCCAGGAGGGCCGTGGCTACACCTTC. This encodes CASSTQEGRGYTF.

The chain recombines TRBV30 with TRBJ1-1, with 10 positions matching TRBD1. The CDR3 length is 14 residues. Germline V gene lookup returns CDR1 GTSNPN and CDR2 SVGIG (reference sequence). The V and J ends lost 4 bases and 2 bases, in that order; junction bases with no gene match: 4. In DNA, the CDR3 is TGTGCCTGGACCCGGGACAGGGGTAACACTGAAGCTTTCTTT. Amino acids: CAWTRDRGNTEAFF.

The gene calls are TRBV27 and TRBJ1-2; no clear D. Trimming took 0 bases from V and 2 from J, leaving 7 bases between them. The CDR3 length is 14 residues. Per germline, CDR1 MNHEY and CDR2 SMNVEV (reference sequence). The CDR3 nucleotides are TGTGCCAGCAGTTTATCCCCGGGAAACTATGGCTACACCTTC. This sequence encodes CASSLSPGNYGYTF.

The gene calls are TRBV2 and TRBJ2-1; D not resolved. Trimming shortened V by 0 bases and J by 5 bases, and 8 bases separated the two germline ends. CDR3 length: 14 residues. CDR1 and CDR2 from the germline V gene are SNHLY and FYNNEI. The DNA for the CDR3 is TGTGCCAGCAGTGAAGCGAGACGGGACAATGAGCAGTTCTTC. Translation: CASSEARRDNEQFF.

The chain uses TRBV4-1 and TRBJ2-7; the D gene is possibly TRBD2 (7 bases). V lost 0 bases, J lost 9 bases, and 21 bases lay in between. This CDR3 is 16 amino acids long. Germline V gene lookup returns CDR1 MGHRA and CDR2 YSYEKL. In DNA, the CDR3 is TGCGCCAGCAGCCAAGATCAAGGCGGGGGCACTTCGGGGCAGTACTTC. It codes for CASSQDQGGGTSGQYF.

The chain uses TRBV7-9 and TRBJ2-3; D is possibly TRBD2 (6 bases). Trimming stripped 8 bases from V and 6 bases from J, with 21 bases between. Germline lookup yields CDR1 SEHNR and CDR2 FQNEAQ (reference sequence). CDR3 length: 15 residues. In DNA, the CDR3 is TGTGCCAGCGGGGAGGCAGGGATATCCGGGGATACGCAGTATTTT. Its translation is CASGEAGISGDTQYF.

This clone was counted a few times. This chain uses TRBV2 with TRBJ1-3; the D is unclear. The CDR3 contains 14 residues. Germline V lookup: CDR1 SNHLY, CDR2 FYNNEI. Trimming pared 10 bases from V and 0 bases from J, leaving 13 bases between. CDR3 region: CATRGENSGNTIYF. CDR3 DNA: TGTGCCACCCGGGGAGAAAACTCTGGAAACACCATATATTTT.

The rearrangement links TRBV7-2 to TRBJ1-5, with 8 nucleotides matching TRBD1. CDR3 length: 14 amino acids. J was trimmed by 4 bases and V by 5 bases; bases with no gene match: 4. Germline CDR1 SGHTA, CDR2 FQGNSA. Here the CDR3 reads CASSTRTGNQPQHF. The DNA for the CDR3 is TGTGCCAGCAGCACCCGGACAGGGAATCAGCCCCAGCATTTT.

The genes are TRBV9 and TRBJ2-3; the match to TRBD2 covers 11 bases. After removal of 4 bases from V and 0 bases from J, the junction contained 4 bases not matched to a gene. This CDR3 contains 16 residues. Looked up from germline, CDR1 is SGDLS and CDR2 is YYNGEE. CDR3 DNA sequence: TGTGCCAGCAGCCCTTGGACTAGCGGGAGCACAGATACGCAGTATTTT. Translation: CASSPWTSGSTDTQYF. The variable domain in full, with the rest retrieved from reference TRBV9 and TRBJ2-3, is DSGVTQTPKHLITATGQRVTLRCSPRSGDLSVYWYQQSLDQGLQFLIQYYNGEERAKGNILERFSAQQFPDLHSELNLSSLELGDSALYFCASSPWTSGSTDTQYFGPGTRLTVL.

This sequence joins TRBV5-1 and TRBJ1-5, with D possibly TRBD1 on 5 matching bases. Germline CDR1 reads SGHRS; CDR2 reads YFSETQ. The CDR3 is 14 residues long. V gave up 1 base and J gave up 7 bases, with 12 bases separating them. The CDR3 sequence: CASSLSTGQQPQHF. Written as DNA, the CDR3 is TGCGCCAGCAGCTTGTCCACAGGCCAACAGCCCCAGCATTTT.

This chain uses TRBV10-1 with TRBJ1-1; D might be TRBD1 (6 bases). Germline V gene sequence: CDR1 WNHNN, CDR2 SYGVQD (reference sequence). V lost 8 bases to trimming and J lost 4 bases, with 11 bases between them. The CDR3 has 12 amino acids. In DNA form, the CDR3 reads TGCGCCAGCGGGGGGGGCTTCACTGAAGCTTTCTTT. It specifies CASGGGFTEAFF.

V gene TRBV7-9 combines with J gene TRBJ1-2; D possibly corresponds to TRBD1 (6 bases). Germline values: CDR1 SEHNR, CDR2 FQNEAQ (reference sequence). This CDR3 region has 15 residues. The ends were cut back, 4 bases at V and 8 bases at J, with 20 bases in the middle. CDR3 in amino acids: CASSYPEGGAGGYTF. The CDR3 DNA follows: TGTGCCAGCAGCTACCCAGAGGGGGGGGCAGGAGGCTACACCTTC. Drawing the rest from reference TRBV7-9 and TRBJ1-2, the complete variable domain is DTGVSQNPRHKITKRGQNVTFRCDPISEHNRLYWYRQTLGQGPEFLTYFQNEAQLEKSRLLSDRFSAERPKGSFSTLEIQRTEQGDSAMYLCASSYPEGGAGGYTFGSGTRLTVV.

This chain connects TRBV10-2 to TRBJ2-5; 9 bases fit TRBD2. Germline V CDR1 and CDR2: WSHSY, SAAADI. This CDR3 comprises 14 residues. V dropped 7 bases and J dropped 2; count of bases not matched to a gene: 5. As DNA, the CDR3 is TGCGCCAGCACGGCTAGCGGGACTCAAGAGACCCAGTACTTC. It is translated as CASTASGTQETQYF.

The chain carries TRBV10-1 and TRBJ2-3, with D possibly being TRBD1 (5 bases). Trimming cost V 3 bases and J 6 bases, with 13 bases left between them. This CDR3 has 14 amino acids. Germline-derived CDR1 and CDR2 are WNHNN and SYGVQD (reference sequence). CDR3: CASSEQAGRDTQYF. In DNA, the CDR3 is TGCGCCAGCAGTGAACAGGCTGGGCGGGATACGCAGTATTTT.

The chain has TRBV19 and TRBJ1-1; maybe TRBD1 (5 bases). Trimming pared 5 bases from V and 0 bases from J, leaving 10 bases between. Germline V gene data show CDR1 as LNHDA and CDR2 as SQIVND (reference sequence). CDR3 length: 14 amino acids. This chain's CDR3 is CASSWTPLNTEAFF. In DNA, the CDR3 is TGTGCCAGTAGTTGGACACCCCTGAACACTGAAGCTTTCTTT.

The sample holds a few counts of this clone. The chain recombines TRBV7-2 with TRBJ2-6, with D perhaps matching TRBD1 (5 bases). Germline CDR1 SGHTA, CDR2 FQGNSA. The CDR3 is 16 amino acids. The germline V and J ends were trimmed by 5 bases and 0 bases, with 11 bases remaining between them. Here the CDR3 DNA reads TGTGCCAGCAGCGCACAGGCTCTCTCTGGGGCCAACGTCCTGACTTTC. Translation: CASSAQALSGANVLTF.

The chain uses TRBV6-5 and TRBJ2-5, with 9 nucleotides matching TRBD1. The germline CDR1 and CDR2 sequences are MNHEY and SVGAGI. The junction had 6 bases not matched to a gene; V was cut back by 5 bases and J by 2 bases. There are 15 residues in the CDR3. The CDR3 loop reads CASSPWDRVQETQYF. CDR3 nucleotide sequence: TGTGCCAGCAGTCCTTGGGACAGGGTACAAGAGACCCAGTACTTC.

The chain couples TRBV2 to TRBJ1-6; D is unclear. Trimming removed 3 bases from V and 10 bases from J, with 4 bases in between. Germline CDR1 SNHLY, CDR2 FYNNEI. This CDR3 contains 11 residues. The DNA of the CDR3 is TGTGCCAGCAGTGACTTCTCACCCCTCCACTTT. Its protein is CASSDFSPLHF.

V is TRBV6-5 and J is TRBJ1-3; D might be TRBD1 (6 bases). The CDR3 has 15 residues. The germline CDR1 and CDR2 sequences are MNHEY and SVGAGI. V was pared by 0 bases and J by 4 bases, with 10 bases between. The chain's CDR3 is CASSYSWQGGNTIYF. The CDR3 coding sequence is TGTGCCAGCAGTTACTCCTGGCAGGGGGGAAACACCATATATTTT.